Below, one TCR beta chain is given with its context. What it recognizes is unknown. Sequencing used immunoSEQ multiplex PCR; TCRdb keeps in-frame clones, though not all of them. The sample records approximately 90,000 clones, 88% being singletons. These data come from a study of T cell responses to AZD1222 COVID-19 vaccine. Study-wide results and caveats: At baseline, seropositivity was found in only 5 to 7 AZD1222 recipients. Spike-specific TCR repertoires showed rising breadth and depth after two AZD1222 doses.

V lost 3 bases to trimming and J lost 0 bases, with 11 bases between them. The CDR3 is made up of 15 amino acids. Germline values: CDR1 MNHEY, CDR2 SVGAGI. This material consisted of peripheral blood, taken on day 0 of AZD1222 vaccination. The source of this sequence is an adult in good health. The chain is built from TRBV6-5 and TRBJ1-2; D ambiguous. The CDR3 DNA is TGTGCCAGCAGTTATTCCCCCCAAGCTAACTATGGCTACACCTTC. Its protein product is CASSYSPQANYGYTF.